Detailed here is one TCR beta chain. Its antigen remains unidentified. Base qualities are missing; no much larger clone stands one base away. This CDR3 is also generated by other DNA sequences in the sample. The sample comes from a study of metastatic and nonmetastatic thyroid tumors (dated by TCRdb to 2020 to 2021). General notes on the study: Repertoires from peripheral blood and from tumor or nodule tissue samples of malignant and benign thyroid patients were compared.

Libraries were built with PCR. TCRdb names Illumina HiSeq 4000 as the instrument used. The TCR beta-chain CDR3 region of each patient was profiled by high-throughput sequencing. The study's own analysis went as follows. CDR3 differences across clinicopathological groups were used to build a classifier for discriminating distant-metastatic papillary thyroid cancer patients. The Shannon index was used to measure repertoire diversity, and the Morisita-Horn index was used to measure how similar tumor and blood repertoires were. TCRdb reprocessing: public reads trimmed at Q25 with fastp, clones called with MiXCR, in-frame beta chains kept. Clone size and V and J calls follow TCRdb, not the original study. The table for this sample lists 60,000 or so clones; about 3.8% of them were counted only once. The ten biggest clones cover 20% to 25% of the sample. V is pared back by 4 bases and J by 9 bases, with 18 bases lying between the germline termini. CDR1 and CDR2, looked up from the germline V gene, are KGHSH and LQKENI. From its cysteine to its phenylalanine, the CDR3 spans 14 amino acids. CDR3 DNA only is kept here, 42 bases in frame from base 1.

No treatment had been received by any patient before thyroid surgery. Patient clinical samples collected from about 2012 to 2018 were retrospectively analysed using T-cell receptor beta sequencing. What the research found in general, with its limitations: TCR beta diversity was reported as significantly higher in malignant tumors than in benign nodules, in both blood and tumor samples.

The source material was blood. This chain is built from TRBV18 and TRBJ1-1; the D gene is possibly TRBD1, with 6 bases matching. The origin of this receptor is a female donor with papillary thyroid cancer or a benign thyroid nodule (not recorded which). Some clones in this sample may be carry-over from other donors' samples. At the DNA level, the sequence is TGTGCCAGCTCACTTAACCACGGGACACTACAAGCTTTCTTT. It specifies CASSLNHGTLQAFF. With all but the CDR3 taken from the reference TRBV18 and TRBJ1-1 genes, the full variable domain is: NAGVMQNPRHLVRRRGQEARLRCSPMKGHSHVYWYRQLPEEGLKFMVYLQKENIIDESGMPKERFSAEFPKEGPSILRIQQVVRGDSAAYFCASSLNHGTLQAFFGQGTRLTVV.